This T cell receptor (beta chain) was sequenced during a study of blood T cells in healthy people across ages. Per sample, at least 5 micrograms of total RNA were extracted. A word on this clonotype: The antigen is unknown.

Germline V gives CDR1 MNHEY, CDR2 SVGEGT. Trimming shortened V by 2 bases and J by 9 bases, and 11 bases separated the two germline ends. There are 13 residues in the CDR3. Together with a sample-barcoded 5' primer, a J-beta primer mix was included in a second PCR lasting about 7 to 12 cycles. A 12-random-nucleotide template-switch adaptor tagged each cDNA molecule. TCRdb ran MiXCR on the 5' RACE reads and lists one entry per CDR3 protein. The sample holds about 1.5 million distinct CDR3 sequences, 40% to 45% seen once. Findings and caveats of the study: The unsorted PBMCs prevented any conclusive comparison of naive versus antigen-experienced cells. The CMV status of each donor remained undetermined, and this could have confounded shifts in expanded clonotypes.

This sequence was found in a woman in her late teens or twenties in good health. The sequencing input was blood. The chain combines TRBV6-2 or TRBV6-3 with TRBJ1-5; D call uncertain. This CDR3 is CASSYGQATPQHF. The CDR3 DNA is TGTGCCAGCAGTTACGGGCAGGCTACGCCCCAGCATTTT.